The TCR beta chain under discussion was sequenced for a study of cytomegalovirus exposure and HLA in healthy donors. The donors were part of the 120-subject validation cohort, which stood apart from the roughly 670-subject first cohort. Whole-study findings and limits: That first-cohort TCR clusters tended to co-occur in the roughly 110 validation repertoires was found in a later analysis. Cytomegalovirus association was assigned to around 150 TCR beta chains.

On this clone: Its specificity is unknown.

Some clones are missing from TCRdb's copy, which holds only in-frame ones; the method was immunoSEQ multiplex PCR. The sample carries fewer than 80,000 clones, over 95% recorded once. This CDR3 contains 16 residues. The V segment lost 5 bases and the J segment 4 bases; nucleotides outside the gene matches: 13. CDR1 and CDR2 from the germline V gene are SEHNR and FQNEAQ (reference sequence). J is TRBJ1-1 and V is TRBV7-9; TRBD1 agrees at 7 bases. Sequencing was done on a sample of PBMCs. The TCR originated in a woman aged 18-30 years in good health and CMV-seropositive. The CDR3 DNA sequence: TGTGCCAGCAGCCGCCACACGCCGCCAGGGGGCACTGAAGCTTTCTTT. This sequence encodes CASSRHTPPGGTEAFF.